This passage covers 21 T cell receptor beta chains from one sample sequenced in a study of cytomegalovirus exposure and HLA in healthy donors. Amplification used 60 Vbeta primers and 13 Jbeta primers. Data came from immunoSEQ multiplex PCR; TCRdb stores just in-frame clones and leaves some out. In the table there are around 270,000 clones, 75% to 90% of which are singletons. The material sequenced was PBMCs. All receptors come from a girl aged 2 to 9 in good health and CMV-seronegative.

The chain recombines TRBV7-9 with TRBJ1-5; D is perhaps TRBD1 (6 bases). This CDR3 comprises 15 residues. Trimming pared 3 bases from V and 2 bases from J, leaving 11 bases between. Germline CDR1 and CDR2: SEHNR and FQNEAQ (reference sequence). The CDR3 nucleotides read TGTGCCAGCAGCTTGGGGGCTGGGGGCAATCAGCCCCAGCATTTT. Its translation: CASSLGAGGNQPQHF.

The J gene is TRBJ1-1, the V gene TRBV10-3; a weak D match, TRBD1 (5 bases). The length of the CDR3 is 14 residues. V was clipped by 7 bases and J by 0 bases, with 12 bases between them. CDR1 and CDR2 (germline): ENHRY, SYGVKD. Here the CDR3 DNA reads TGTGCCATCATGCGGGGGATTTTGAACACTGAAGCTTTCTTT. It codes for CAIMRGILNTEAFF.

The chain couples TRBV6-1 to TRBJ2-3, with 7 bases that match TRBD2. With V trimmed by 10 bases and J by 4 bases, 8 bases remained unmatched. CDR3 length equals 13 residues. Germline CDR1 reads MNHNS; CDR2 reads SASEGT. Here the CDR3 DNA reads TGTGCCACCATCGGGGAGGGACCAGATACGCAGTATTTT. Translation gives CATIGEGPDTQYF.

The J gene is TRBJ2-3, the V gene TRBV7-9, with D possibly matching TRBD1 (6 bases). The germline V and J ends were trimmed by 7 bases and 3 bases, with 14 bases remaining between them. The CDR3 consists of 14 residues. The germline V gene has CDR1 SEHNR and CDR2 FQNEAQ (reference sequence). The CDR3 coding sequence is TGTGCCAGCAAGAGGATACAGGGTACAGATACGCAGTATTTT. This sequence encodes CASKRIQGTDTQYF.

The chain joins TRBV29-1 to TRBJ2-7; 7 bases align to TRBD1. This CDR3 spans 15 amino acids. In germline, CDR1 is SQVTM, CDR2 ANQGSEA. Losses at the gene ends were 4 bases for V and 5 bases for J; bases not matched to a gene: 14. CDR3 bases: TGCAGCGTTGTGGGAACGACAGGGCCGTCTGACGAGCAGTACTTC. Its protein product is CSVVGTTGPSDEQYF.

V gene TRBV5-6 combines with J gene TRBJ2-2; a weak D match, TRBD1 (5 bases). Trimming cost V 4 bases and J 6 bases, with 10 bases left between them. Germline V gene lookup returns CDR1 SGHDT and CDR2 YYEEEE. The CDR3 contains 13 residues. The CDR3 DNA reads as TGTGCCAGCAGCACGGACAAGCCCGGGGAGCTGTTTTTT. Protein: CASSTDKPGELFF.

The J gene is TRBJ2-1, the V gene TRBV10-3, with 7 bases identical to TRBD2. The germline V gene encodes CDR1 ENHRY and CDR2 SYGVKD. The CDR3 is 17 amino acids. Germline trimming cut 3 bases from V and 0 bases from J; bases unmatched to any gene: 8. CDR3 bases: TGTGCCATCAGTGATGGTAGCGGGCTCAGCTCCTACAATGAGCAGTTCTTC. As protein: CAISDGSGLSSYNEQFF.

This clone was detected only a few times. The chain employs TRBV28 and TRBJ1-5; D remains ambiguous. V dropped 2 bases and J dropped 3 bases, with 11 bases sitting between them. This CDR3 region has 15 residues. Germline V lookup: CDR1 MDHEN, CDR2 SYDVKM. CDR3 DNA: TGTGCCAGCAGTTTAAGGCGGGAACCCAATCAGCCCCAGCATTTT. Protein product: CASSLRREPNQPQHF.

This clone came up a few times. The rearrangement joins TRBV27 to TRBJ2-2, with 8 bases fitting TRBD1. This CDR3 spans 15 amino acids. V was clipped by 4 bases and J by 7 bases; unmatched bases: 8. Germline loops: CDR1 MNHEY, CDR2 SMNVEV (reference sequence). CDR3 nucleotides: TGTGCCAGCAGTTATGCAGGGGGCGAAATCGGGGAGCTGTTTTTT. Translating it yields CASSYAGGEIGELFF.

The table lists this clone with a few counts. The chain couples TRBV27 to TRBJ2-5; tentatively, D is TRBD1 (5 bases). V lost 5 bases and J lost 0, with 10 bases in between. The CDR3 is 14 residues long. Per the germline V gene, CDR1 is MNHEY and CDR2 is SMNVEV (reference sequence). The CDR3 protein is CASSLRQYQETQYF. In DNA, the CDR3 is TGTGCCAGCAGTCTAAGACAGTACCAAGAGACCCAGTACTTC.

The rearrangement links TRBV19 to TRBJ1-5; D unclear. The CDR3 spans 12 residues. CDR1 LNHDA and CDR2 SQIVND come from the germline V gene (reference sequence). V gave up 3 bases and J gave up 9 bases, with 9 bases separating them. DNA of the CDR3: TGTGCCAGTAGTATCTTCCCTTCGCCCCAGCATTTT. Amino acid sequence: CASSIFPSPQHF.

This chain uses TRBV27 with TRBJ1-1; tentatively, D is TRBD1 (5 bases). V lost 0 bases and J lost 4, with 12 bases in between. Germline V gene sequence: CDR1 MNHEY, CDR2 SMNVEV (reference sequence). The CDR3 sequence is 15 residues long. The CDR3 here is CASSLSIRGGTEAFF. The DNA of the CDR3 is TGTGCCAGCAGTTTATCGATTAGGGGTGGCACTGAAGCTTTCTTT.

The chain employs TRBV5-1 and TRBJ2-2, with a tentative D call TRBD2 (6 bases). Germline V gene lookup returns CDR1 SGHRS and CDR2 YFSETQ. The length of the CDR3 is 16 residues. Trimming cost V 4 bases and J 5 bases, with 18 bases left between them. CDR3 sequence (DNA): TGCGCCAGCAGCGATCGTTTCGGGGGACGGACCGGGGAGCTGTTTTTT. Its protein product is CASSDRFGGRTGELFF.

V and J are TRBV10-2 and TRBJ2-2, with 10 nucleotides matching TRBD1. This CDR3 contains 16 residues. Looked up from germline, CDR1 is WSHSY and CDR2 is SAAADI. The J segment lost 5 bases and the V segment lost 6 bases, leaving 9 bases of the junction unmatched. The CDR3 is CASRDAGTGVTGELFF. Written as DNA, the CDR3 is TGCGCCAGCAGGGATGCCGGGACAGGGGTTACCGGGGAGCTGTTTTTT.

The chain is built from TRBV4-1 and TRBJ2-7; D remains unclear. Germline V gene data show CDR1 as MGHRA and CDR2 as YSYEKL. This CDR3 spans 14 amino acids. The ends were cut back, 1 base at V and 4 bases at J, with 11 bases in the middle. CDR3 in DNA: TGCGCCAGCAGCCAAGCGGCAGGTAATTACGAGCAGTACTTC. This codes for CASSQAAGNYEQYF.

The chain carries TRBV28 and TRBJ1-2; no clear D gene. Germline V CDR1 and CDR2: MDHEN, SYDVKM. Between the trimmed V and J ends, which lost 3 bases and 5 bases, there was a span of 7 bases. CDR3 length: 12 residues. The CDR3 nucleotides are TGTGCCAGCAGTTTGGCGGGGTATGGCTACACCTTC. This codes for CASSLAGYGYTF.

This chain joins TRBV5-4 and TRBJ2-4; D is perhaps TRBD2 (6 bases). Looked up from germline, CDR1 is SGHNT and CDR2 is YYREEE (reference sequence). The CDR3 totals 16 residues. V was clipped by 4 bases and J by 3 bases, with 17 bases between them. CDR3 bases: TGTGCCAGCAGCATACTTAGCGGCGACCTCAAAAACATTCAGTACTTC. It encodes CASSILSGDLKNIQYF.

The chain employs TRBV5-1 and TRBJ1-3; D gene unclear. Germline V gene lookup returns CDR1 SGHRS and CDR2 YFSETQ. Trimming removed 4 bases at V and 4 bases at J, with 12 bases between. The CDR3 runs 14 residues. CDR3 protein: CASSPLAGGNTIYF. The CDR3 DNA follows: TGCGCCAGCAGCCCCTTGGCAGGCGGAAACACCATATATTTT.

The CDR3 is CASSPPWTGNHEQYF. The DNA of the CDR3 is TGTGCCAGCTCACCACCGTGGACAGGTAACCACGAGCAGTACTTC. This rearrangement joins TRBV18 to TRBJ2-7; TRBD1 agrees at 7 bases. Trimming cost V 0 bases and J 5 bases; bases outside gene matches: 7. CDR3 size: 15 residues. Germline V gives CDR1 KGHSH, CDR2 LQKENI.

This clone has just one count. The chain carries TRBV2 and TRBJ1-1; TRBD1 might be the D (6 bases). The V end lost 4 bases, the J end lost 1 base, and 7 bases lay between the germline ends. Germline V lookup: CDR1 SNHLY, CDR2 FYNNEI. The CDR3 spans 13 residues. CDR3 nucleotide sequence: TGTGCCAGCAGTGGGGGACAGAACACTGAAGCTTTCTTT. The encoded protein is CASSGGQNTEAFF.

The J gene is TRBJ2-3, the V gene TRBV28; 8 bases match TRBD2. CDR1 and CDR2 from the germline V gene are MDHEN and SYDVKM. With V trimmed by 8 bases and J by 4 bases, 14 bases remained unmatched. The CDR3 length is 16 residues. The CDR3 spells CASRQSGPGRADTQYF. CDR3 coding DNA: TGTGCCAGCCGTCAAAGTGGTCCCGGGAGGGCAGATACGCAGTATTTT.